This T cell receptor (beta chain) was obtained from a study of blood T cell repertoires in COVID-19. On the study more broadly: Material from acute and convalescent COVID-19 was sourced from the United States, Italy and Spain.

The germline V gene has CDR1 SGHNT and CDR2 YYREEE (reference sequence). This CDR3 comprises 13 residues. The V and J ends lost 1 base and 4 bases respectively, with 8 bases between them. In the authors' workflow: The assay estimated nucleated cells by amplifying reference gene primers. Sequenced by immunoSEQ multiplex PCR; TCRdb stores in-frame clones only, minus some. That table supplies the V and J calls and clone size; D and trimming were determined from the DNA. The sample carries 150,000 to 170,000 clones, about 73% recorded once. The clonotype originates from an older man with acute or convalescent COVID-19. Source material: peripheral blood. The chain couples TRBV5-4 to TRBJ1-1; tentatively, D is TRBD1 (5 bases). In nucleotides, the CDR3 is TGTGCCAGCAGCTTGTTCCAGGGCACTGAAGCTTTCTTT. It codes for CASSLFQGTEAFF. The full variable domain, in which reference TRBV5-4 and TRBJ1-1 provide the parts outside the CDR3, is ETGVTQSPTHLIKTRGQQVTLRCSSQSGHNTVSWYQQALGQGPQFIFQYYREEENGRGNFPPRFSGLQFPNYSSELNVNALELDDSALYLCASSLFQGTEAFFGQGTRLTVV.